The rows below give T cell receptor beta chains drawn from one sample of a study of response to subunit inactivated influenza vaccine. TCRdb passed the RT-PCR reads through MiXCR, listing each CDR3 protein once. The data show about 800,000 distinct CDR3 sequences, 21% seen once. The specimen comprised PBMCs from blood, sampled 4 to 6 days after vaccination. These receptors were taken from a man aged 45-65 years who received an inactivated influenza vaccine. Both conserved end residues are part of each CDR3. D genes are given only for firm matches. The size of a clone is reported for some rows only, either as once, few or many, or as a class for expanded clones.

12	.	TRBV30	few	TRBJ2-4	CAWNLIGDIQYF	TGTGCCTGGAACCTTATCGGGGACATTCAGTACTTC
15	TRBD1	TRBV12-3/TRBV12-4	many	TRBJ1-2	CASSLWDRTFYGYTF	TGTGCCAGCAGTTTATGGGACAGGACCTTCTATGGCTACACCTTC
15	TRBD1	TRBV11-2	few	TRBJ2-7	CASSSQPGQGYEQYF	TGTGCCAGCAGCTCTCAACCGGGACAGGGGTACGAGCAGTACTTC
14	TRBD2	TRBV5-1	.	TRBJ2-3	CASHTSGGGDTQYF	TGCGCCAGTCACACTAGCGGGGGTGGAGATACGCAGTATTTT
17	TRBD2	TRBV7-9	.	TRBJ2-3	CASSLAILAALPDTQYF	TGTGCCAGCAGCTTAGCTATACTAGCGGCCCTCCCAGATACGCAGTATTTT
13	TRBD2	TRBV20-1	few	TRBJ2-7	CSAGTSGRYEQYF	TGCAGTGCCGGGACTAGCGGGCGCTACGAGCAGTACTTC
17	.	TRBV7-9	few	TRBJ2-3	CASSLNLRRDSTDTQYF	TGTGCCAGCAGCCTGAACTTACGTCGGGACTCCACAGATACGCAGTATTTT
15	TRBD1	TRBV11-3	.	TRBJ2-5	CASSGGQGRGETQYF	TGTGCCAGCAGCGGAGGACAGGGGAGAGGAGAGACCCAGTACTTC
17	TRBD1	TRBV4-3	few	TRBJ2-1	CASSLDPHGDSYNEQFF	TGCGCCAGCAGCCTCGACCCCCACGGGGACAGCTACAATGAGCAGTTCTTC
17	TRBD1	TRBV5-1	.	TRBJ2-6	CASSSGTGARGANVLTF	TGCGCCAGCAGCTCCGGGACAGGGGCCCGTGGGGCCAACGTCCTGACTTTC
17	.	TRBV2	few	TRBJ2-3	CASSEDPFASEADTQYF	TGTGCCAGCAGTGAAGATCCCTTCGCTAGCGAGGCAGATACGCAGTATTTT
13	TRBD1	TRBV6-5	few	TRBJ1-1	CASSFGTGAEAFF	TGTGCCAGCAGTTTCGGGACAGGCGCTGAAGCTTTCTTT
16	TRBD2	TRBV7-2	.	TRBJ2-1	CASSLGQAGTYNEQFF	TGTGCCAGCAGCTTAGGACAAGCGGGAACCTACAATGAGCAGTTCTTC
14	.	TRBV10-3	few	TRBJ1-1	CAISEGAVNTEAFF	TGTGCCATCAGTGAGGGGGCCGTTAACACTGAAGCTTTCTTT
14	TRBD2	TRBV20-1	.	TRBJ2-4	CSAPGREAKNIQYF	TGCAGTGCCCCCGGGAGGGAAGCCAAAAACATTCAGTACTTC
15	.	TRBV6-5	many	TRBJ2-2	CASSYVTTSPGELFF	TGTGCCAGCAGTTACGTTACTACCTCTCCCGGGGAGCTGTTTTTT
15	.	TRBV12-3/TRBV12-4	.	TRBJ2-1	CASSLNYGGGNEQFF	TGTGCCAGCAGTTTAAATTACGGTGGGGGGAATGAGCAGTTCTTC
14	.	TRBV7-2	many	TRBJ1-1	CASSWGGLNTEAFF	TGTGCCAGCAGCTGGGGCGGCCTGAACACTGAAGCTTTCTTT
16	TRBD1	TRBV4-1	.	TRBJ1-5	CASSQGQGLGNQPQHF	TGCGCCAGCAGCCAAGGACAGGGCCTTGGCAATCAGCCCCAGCATTTT
15	TRBD2	TRBV3-1	few	TRBJ2-7	CASSHLGLAGGEQYF	TGTGCCAGCAGCCACTTAGGACTAGCGGGAGGCGAGCAGTACTTC
16	TRBD2	TRBV20-1	few	TRBJ2-3	CSARSGSRSSTDTQYF	TGCAGTGCTCGAAGCGGGAGCCGATCTAGCACAGATACGCAGTATTTT
14	.	TRBV10-3	.	TRBJ2-3	CAISEGLQGDTQYF	TGTGCCATCAGTGAGGGCCTCCAGGGAGATACGCAGTATTTT
14	.	TRBV7-6	.	TRBJ1-3	CASSLGGARNTIYF	TGTGCCAGCAGCTTAGGGGGGGCCCGGAACACCATATATTTT
14	.	TRBV6-2/TRBV6-3	few	TRBJ1-6	CASSSMLSRSPLHF	TGTGCCAGCAGTTCGATGCTTAGTCGTTCACCCCTCCACTTT
17	TRBD1	TRBV20-1	.	TRBJ1-5	CSARDRPHTGADEPQHF	TGCAGTGCTAGAGATCGTCCCCACACAGGGGCGGATGAGCCCCAGCATTTT
13	.	TRBV20-1	few	TRBJ1-6	CSASDTINSPLHF	TGCAGTGCATCAGATACAATAAATTCACCCCTCCACTTT
17	TRBD1	TRBV20-1	.	TRBJ1-1	CSARDLVRGRVNTEAFF	TGCAGTGCTAGAGATCTGGTCAGGGGGAGGGTGAACACTGAAGCTTTCTTT
17	TRBD2	TRBV5-1	few	TRBJ2-1	CASSIGHSGGSYNEQFF	TGCGCCAGCAGCATAGGACACTCGGGGGGCTCCTACAATGAGCAGTTCTTC
16	TRBD1	TRBV20-1	.	TRBJ1-6	CSATDRGITYNSPLHF	TGCAGTGCTACAGACAGGGGAATCACCTATAATTCACCCCTCCACTTT
16	.	TRBV5-1	few	TRBJ1-3	CASSLGPASSGNTIYF	TGCGCCAGCAGCTTGGGTCCAGCTAGCTCTGGAAACACCATATATTTT
15	.	TRBV4-3	few	TRBJ1-2	CASSLVGGLGYGYTF	TGCGCCAGCAGCCTCGTAGGGGGTCTGGGCTATGGCTACACCTTC
12	TRBD2	TRBV20-1	few	TRBJ2-1	CSASREGGEQFF	TGCAGTGCTTCTCGGGAGGGGGGTGAGCAGTTCTTC
15	.	TRBV9	few	TRBJ2-5	CASSVNTGVAETQYF	TGTGCCAGCAGCGTAAATACCGGGGTGGCGGAGACCCAGTACTTC
15	TRBD2	TRBV28	few	TRBJ2-7	CASRPPGGSSYEQYF	TGTGCCAGCAGACCTCCGGGGGGGAGTTCCTACGAGCAGTACTTC